The entry below gives a single T cell receptor (beta chain) sequence along with its context. The sample is drawn from a study of CD8+CD57+ T cells in acquired aplastic anemia. Per the germline V gene, CDR1 is SEHNR and CDR2 is FQNEAQ (reference sequence). The CDR3 loop spans 14 amino acids. V dropped 1 base and J dropped 5 bases, with 9 bases sitting between them. For sequencing, patients were chosen who had shown expansion of CD8+CD57+ cells by flow cytometry. The study profiled TCR beta VDJ and CDR3 using genomic DNA as template. TCRdb re-derived calls from the reads in MiXCR, one entry per CDR3 protein. The data hold approximately 170,000 distinct CDR3 sequences, with around 43% observed a single time.

Specimen: sorted CD4+, CD8+, or CD8+CD57+ T cells (not recorded which) from PBMCs. This receptor was obtained from a human donor with aplastic anemia. The chain is built from TRBV7-9 and TRBJ1-5; D unresolved. Written as DNA, the CDR3 is TGTGCCAGCAGCTTAGATGGGCCCGATCAGCCCCAGCATTTT. It specifies CASSLDGPDQPQHF. The full variable domain, with the rest looked up from reference TRBV7-9 and TRBJ1-5, is DTGVSQNPRHKITKRGQNVTFRCDPISEHNRLYWYRQTLGQGPEFLTYFQNEAQLEKSRLLSDRFSAERPKGSFSTLEIQRTEQGDSAMYLCASSLDGPDQPQHFGDGTRLSIL.